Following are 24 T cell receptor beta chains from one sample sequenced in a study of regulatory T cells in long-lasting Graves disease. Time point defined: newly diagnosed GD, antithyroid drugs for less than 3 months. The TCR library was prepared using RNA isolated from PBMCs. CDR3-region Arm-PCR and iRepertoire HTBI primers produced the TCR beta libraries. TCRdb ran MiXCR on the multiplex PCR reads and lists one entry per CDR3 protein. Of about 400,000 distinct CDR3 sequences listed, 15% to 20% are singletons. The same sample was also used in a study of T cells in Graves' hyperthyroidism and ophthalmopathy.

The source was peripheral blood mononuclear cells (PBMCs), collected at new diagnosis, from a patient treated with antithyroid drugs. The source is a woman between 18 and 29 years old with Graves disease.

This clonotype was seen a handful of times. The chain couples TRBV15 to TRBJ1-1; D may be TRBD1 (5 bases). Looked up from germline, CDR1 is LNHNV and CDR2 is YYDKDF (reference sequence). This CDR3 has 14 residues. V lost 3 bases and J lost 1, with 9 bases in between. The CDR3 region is CATSRQGQNTEAFF. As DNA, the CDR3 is TGTGCCACCAGCAGGCAGGGCCAGAACACTGAAGCTTTCTTT.

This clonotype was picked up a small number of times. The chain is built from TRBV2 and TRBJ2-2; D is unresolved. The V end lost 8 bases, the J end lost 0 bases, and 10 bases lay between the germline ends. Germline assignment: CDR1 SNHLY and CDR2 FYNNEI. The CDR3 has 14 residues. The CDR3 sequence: CASGYTANTGELFF. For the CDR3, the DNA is TGTGCCAGCGGCTACACCGCGAACACCGGGGAGCTGTTTTTT.

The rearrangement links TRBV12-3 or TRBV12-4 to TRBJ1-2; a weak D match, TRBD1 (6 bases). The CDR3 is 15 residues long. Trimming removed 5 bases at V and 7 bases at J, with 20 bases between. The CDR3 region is CASSPTTGGALGYTF. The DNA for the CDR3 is TGTGCCAGCAGTCCCACAACCGGGGGGGCGCTTGGCTACACCTTC.

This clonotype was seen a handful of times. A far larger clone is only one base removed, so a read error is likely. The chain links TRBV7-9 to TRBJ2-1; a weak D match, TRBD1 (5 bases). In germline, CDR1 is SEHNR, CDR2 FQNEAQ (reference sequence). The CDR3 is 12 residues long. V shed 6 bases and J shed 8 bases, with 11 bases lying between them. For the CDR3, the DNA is TGTGCCAGCAGTTTCCAGGGTTATGAGCAGTTCTTC. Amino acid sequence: CASSFQGYEQFF.

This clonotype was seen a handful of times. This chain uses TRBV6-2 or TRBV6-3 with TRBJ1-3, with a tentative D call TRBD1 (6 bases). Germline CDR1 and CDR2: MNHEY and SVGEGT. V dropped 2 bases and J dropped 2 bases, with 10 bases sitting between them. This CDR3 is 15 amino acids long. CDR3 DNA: TGTGCCAGCAGTTACGGCCAGGGGACTGGAAACACCATATATTTT. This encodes CASSYGQGTGNTIYF.

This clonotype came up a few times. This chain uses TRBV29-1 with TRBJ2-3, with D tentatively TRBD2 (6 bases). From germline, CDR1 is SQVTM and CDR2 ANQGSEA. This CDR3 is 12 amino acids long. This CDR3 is CRADRRADTQYF. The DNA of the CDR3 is TGCAGGGCCGACCGGAGGGCAGATACGCAGTATTTT.

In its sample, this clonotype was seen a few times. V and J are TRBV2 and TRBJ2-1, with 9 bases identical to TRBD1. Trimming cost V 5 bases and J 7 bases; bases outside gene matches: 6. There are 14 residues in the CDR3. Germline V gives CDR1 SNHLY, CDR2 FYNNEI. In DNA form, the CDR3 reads TGTGCCAGCAGTCTGGACAGGGGATGGAATGAGCAGTTCTTC. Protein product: CASSLDRGWNEQFF.

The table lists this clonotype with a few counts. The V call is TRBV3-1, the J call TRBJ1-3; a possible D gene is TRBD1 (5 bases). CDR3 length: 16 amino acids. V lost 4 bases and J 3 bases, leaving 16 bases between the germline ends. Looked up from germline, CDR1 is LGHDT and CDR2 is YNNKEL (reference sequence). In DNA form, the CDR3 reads TGTGCCAGCAGCCCGCAGGGAGGGGCCCTTGGAAACACCATATATTTT. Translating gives CASSPQGGALGNTIYF.

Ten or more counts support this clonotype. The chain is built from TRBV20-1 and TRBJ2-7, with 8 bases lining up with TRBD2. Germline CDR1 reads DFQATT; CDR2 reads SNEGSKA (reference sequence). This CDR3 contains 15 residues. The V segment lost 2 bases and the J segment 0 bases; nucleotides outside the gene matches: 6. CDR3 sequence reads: CSARLLAADSYEQYF. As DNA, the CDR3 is TGCAGTGCTAGACTACTAGCGGCGGACTCCTACGAGCAGTACTTC.

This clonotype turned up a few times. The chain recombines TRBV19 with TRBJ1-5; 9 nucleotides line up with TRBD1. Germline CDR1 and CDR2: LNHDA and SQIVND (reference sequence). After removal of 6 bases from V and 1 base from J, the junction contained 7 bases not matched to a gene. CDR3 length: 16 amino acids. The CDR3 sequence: CASRMGTGQSNQPQHF. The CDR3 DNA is TGTGCCAGTAGGATGGGGACAGGGCAGAGCAATCAGCCCCAGCATTTT. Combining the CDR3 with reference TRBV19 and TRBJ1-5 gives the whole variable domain DGGITQSPKYLFRKEGQNVTLSCEQNLNHDAMYWYRQDPGQGLRLIYYSQIVNDFQKGDIAEGYSVSREKKESFPLTVTSAQKNPTAFYLCASRMGTGQSNQPQHFGDGTRLSIL.

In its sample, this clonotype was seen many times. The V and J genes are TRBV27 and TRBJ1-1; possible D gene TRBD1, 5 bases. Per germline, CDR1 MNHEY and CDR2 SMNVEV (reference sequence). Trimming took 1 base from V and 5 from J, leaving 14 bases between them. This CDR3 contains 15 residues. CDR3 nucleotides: TGTGCCAGCAGTTTATATTCCAGGGCCGGGACTGAAGCTTTCTTT. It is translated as CASSLYSRAGTEAFF.

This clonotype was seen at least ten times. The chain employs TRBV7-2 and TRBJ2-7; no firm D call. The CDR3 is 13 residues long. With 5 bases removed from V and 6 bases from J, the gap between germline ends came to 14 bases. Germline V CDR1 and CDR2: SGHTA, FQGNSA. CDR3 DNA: TGTGCCAGCAGCCTCCTACATCGCGGCGAGCAGTACTTC. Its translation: CASSLLHRGEQYF.

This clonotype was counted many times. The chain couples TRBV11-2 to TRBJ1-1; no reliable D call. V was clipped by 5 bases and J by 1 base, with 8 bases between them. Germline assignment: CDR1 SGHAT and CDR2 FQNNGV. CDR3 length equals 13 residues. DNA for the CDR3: TGTGCCAGCAGCCCGAACAGGAACACTGAAGCTTTCTTT. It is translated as CASSPNRNTEAFF.

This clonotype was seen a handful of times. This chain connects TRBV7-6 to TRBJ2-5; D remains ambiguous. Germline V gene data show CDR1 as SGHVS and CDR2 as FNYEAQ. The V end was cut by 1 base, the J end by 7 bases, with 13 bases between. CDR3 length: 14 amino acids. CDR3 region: CASSLEGPPMTQYF. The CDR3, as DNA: TGTGCCAGCAGCTTAGAAGGGCCGCCCATGACCCAGTACTTC. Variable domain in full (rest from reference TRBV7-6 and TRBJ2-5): GAGVSQSPRYKVTKRGQDVALRCDPISGHVSLYWYRQALGQGPEFLTYFNYEAQQDKSGLPNDRFSAERPEGSISTLTIQRTEQRDSAMYRCASSLEGPPMTQYFGPGTRLLVL.

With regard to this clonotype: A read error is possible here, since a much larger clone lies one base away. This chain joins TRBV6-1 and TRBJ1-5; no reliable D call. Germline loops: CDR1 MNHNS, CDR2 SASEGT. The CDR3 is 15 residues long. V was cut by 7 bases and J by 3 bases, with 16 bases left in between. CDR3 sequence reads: CASNGLDVTNQPQHF. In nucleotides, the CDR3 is TGTGCCAGCAACGGCTTGGACGTAACCAATCAGCCCCAGCATTTT.

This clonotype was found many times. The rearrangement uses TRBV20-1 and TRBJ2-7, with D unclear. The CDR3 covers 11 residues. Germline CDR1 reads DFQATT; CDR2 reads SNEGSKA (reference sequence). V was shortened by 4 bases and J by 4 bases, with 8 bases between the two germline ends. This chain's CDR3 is CSATTDYEQYF. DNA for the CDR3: TGCAGTGCTACCACAGATTACGAGCAGTACTTC.

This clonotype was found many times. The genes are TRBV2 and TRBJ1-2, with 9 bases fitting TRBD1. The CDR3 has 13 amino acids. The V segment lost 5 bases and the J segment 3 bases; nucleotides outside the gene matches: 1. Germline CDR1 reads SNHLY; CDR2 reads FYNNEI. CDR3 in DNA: TGTGCCAGCAGTCGGGACAGGGACTATGGCTACACCTTC. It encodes CASSRDRDYGYTF.

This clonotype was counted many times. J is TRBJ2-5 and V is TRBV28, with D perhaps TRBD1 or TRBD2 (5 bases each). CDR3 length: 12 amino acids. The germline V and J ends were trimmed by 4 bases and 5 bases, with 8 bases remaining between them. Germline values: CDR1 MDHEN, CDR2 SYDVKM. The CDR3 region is CASSSGTETQYF. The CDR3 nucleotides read TGTGCCAGCAGTTCAGGGACGGAGACCCAGTACTTC.

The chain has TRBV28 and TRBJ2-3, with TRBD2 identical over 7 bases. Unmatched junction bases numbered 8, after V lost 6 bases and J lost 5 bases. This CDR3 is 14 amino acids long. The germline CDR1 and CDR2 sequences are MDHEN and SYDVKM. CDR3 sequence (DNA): TGTGCCAGCAGCGCCCGGAGGGAGGGAGATACGCAGTATTTT. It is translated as CASSARREGDTQYF.

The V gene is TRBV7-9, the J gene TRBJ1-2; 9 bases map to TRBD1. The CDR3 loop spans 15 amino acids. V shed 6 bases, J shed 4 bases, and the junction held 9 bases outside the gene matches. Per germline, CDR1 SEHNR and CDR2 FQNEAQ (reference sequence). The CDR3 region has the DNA TGTGCCAGCAGTCTCGGGGACAGGGCCGCCTATGGCTACACCTTC. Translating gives CASSLGDRAAYGYTF.

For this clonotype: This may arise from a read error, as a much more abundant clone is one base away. This CDR3 is CVSSQDRGAATETQYF. CDR3 in DNA: TGTGTCAGCAGCCAAGATCGAGGGGCGGCAACAGAGACCCAGTACTTC. The J gene is TRBJ2-5, the V gene TRBV28; either TRBD1 or TRBD2 may supply D (5 bases each). Germline-derived CDR1 and CDR2 are MDHEN and SYDVKM. The CDR3 sequence is 16 residues long.

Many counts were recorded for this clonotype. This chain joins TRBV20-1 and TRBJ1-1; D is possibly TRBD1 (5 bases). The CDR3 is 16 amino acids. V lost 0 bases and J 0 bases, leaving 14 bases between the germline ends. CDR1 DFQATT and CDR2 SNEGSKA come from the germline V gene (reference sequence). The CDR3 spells CSARDWGGVMNTEAFF. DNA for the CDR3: TGCAGTGCTAGAGATTGGGGGGGGGTGATGAACACTGAAGCTTTCTTT.

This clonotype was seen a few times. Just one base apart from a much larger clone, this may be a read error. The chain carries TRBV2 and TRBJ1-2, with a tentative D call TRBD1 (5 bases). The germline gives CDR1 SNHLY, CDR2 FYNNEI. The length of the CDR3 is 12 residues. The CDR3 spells CASSDRVDGHTF. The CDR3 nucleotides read TGTGCCAGCAGTGACAGGGTTGATGGCCACACCTTC.

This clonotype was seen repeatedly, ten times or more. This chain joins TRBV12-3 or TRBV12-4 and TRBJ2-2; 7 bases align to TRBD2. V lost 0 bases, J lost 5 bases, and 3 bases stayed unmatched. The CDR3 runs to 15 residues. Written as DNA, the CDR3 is TGTGCCAGCAGTTTAGCGGGCGGGAGTACCGGGGAGCTGTTTTTT. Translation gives CASSLAGGSTGELFF.